This T cell receptor (beta chain) stems from a study of shared clonotypes between healthy human individuals. Using immunoSEQ multiplex PCR, the repertoire was profiled, and TCRdb retains in-frame clones only, with some absent. The table records about 1.1 million clones, 75% to 85% of them present only once. Germline CDR1 and CDR2: SGDLS and YYNGEE. This CDR3 has 15 residues. The trim removed 4 bases at V and 5 bases at J, leaving 7 bases unmatched. The gene calls are TRBV9 and TRBJ2-2; 8 bases match TRBD1. The sample taken for sequencing was memory CD4+ T cells from PBMCs. The subset: CD45RA-negative fraction. The receptor was isolated from a man between 18 and 35 years old in good health. Some clones in this sample may be carry-over from other donors' samples. The CDR3 nucleotides are TGTGCCAGCAGCCCCCGGACAGGGATGACCGGGGAGCTGTTTTTT. Amino acid sequence: CASSPRTGMTGELFF.